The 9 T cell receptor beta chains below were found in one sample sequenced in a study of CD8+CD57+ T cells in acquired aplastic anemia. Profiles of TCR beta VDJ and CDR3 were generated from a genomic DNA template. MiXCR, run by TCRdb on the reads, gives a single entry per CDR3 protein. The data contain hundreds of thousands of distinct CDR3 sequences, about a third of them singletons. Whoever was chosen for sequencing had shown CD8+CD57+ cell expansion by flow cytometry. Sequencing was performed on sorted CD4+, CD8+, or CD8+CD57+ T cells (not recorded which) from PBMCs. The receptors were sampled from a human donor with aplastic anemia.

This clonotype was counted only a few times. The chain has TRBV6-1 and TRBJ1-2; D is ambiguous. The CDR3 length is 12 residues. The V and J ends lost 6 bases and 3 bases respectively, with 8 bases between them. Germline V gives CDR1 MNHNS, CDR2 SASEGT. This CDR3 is CASRGTYYGYTF. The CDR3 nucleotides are TGTGCCAGCAGAGGCACTTACTATGGCTACACCTTC.

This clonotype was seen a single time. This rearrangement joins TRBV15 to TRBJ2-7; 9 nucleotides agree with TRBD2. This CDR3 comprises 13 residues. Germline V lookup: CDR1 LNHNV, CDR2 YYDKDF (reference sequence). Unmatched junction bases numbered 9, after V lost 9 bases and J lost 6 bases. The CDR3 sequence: CATRLAGKVEQYF. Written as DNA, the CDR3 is TGTGCCACTCGTCTAGCGGGAAAAGTCGAGCAGTACTTC.

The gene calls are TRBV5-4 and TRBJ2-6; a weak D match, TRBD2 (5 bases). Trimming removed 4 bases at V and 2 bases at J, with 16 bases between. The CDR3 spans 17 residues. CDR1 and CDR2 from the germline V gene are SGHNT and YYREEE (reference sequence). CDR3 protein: CASSLDSNRAGANVLTF. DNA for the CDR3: TGTGCCAGCAGCCTGGACTCAAACCGGGCTGGGGCCAACGTCCTGACTTTC.

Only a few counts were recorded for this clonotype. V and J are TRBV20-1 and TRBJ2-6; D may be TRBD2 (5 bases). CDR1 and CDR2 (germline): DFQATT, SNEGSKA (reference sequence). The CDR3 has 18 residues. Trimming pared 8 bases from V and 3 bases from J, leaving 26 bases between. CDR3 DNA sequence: TGCAGTTCCTTATCCCGGACGGACGCGGAGGTTGGGGCCAACGTCCTGACTTTC. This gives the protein CSSLSRTDAEVGANVLTF.

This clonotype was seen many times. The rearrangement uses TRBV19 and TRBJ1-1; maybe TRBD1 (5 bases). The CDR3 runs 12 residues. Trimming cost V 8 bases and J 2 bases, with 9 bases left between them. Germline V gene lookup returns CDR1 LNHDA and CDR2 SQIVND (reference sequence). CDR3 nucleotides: TGTGCCAGTCGACAGCACAACACTGAAGCTTTCTTT. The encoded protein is CASRQHNTEAFF.

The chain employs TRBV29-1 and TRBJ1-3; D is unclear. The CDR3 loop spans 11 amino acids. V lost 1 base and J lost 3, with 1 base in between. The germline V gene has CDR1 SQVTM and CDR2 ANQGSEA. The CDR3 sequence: CSVEGGNTIYF. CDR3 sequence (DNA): TGCAGCGTTGAAGGTGGAAACACCATATATTTT. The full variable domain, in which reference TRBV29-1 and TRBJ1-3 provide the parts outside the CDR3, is SAVISQKPSRDICQRGTSLTIQCQVDSQVTMMFWYRQQPGQSLTLIATANQGSEATYESGFVIDKFPISRPNLTFSTLTVSNMSPEDSSIYLCSVEGGNTIYFGEGSWLTVV.

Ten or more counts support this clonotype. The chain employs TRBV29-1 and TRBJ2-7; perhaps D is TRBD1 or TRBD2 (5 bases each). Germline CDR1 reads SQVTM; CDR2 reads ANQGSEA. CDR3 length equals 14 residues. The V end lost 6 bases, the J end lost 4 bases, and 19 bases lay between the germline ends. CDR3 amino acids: CSVVGDPRRYEQYF. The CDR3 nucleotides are TGCAGCGTCGTCGGGGACCCCCGCAGATACGAGCAGTACTTC.

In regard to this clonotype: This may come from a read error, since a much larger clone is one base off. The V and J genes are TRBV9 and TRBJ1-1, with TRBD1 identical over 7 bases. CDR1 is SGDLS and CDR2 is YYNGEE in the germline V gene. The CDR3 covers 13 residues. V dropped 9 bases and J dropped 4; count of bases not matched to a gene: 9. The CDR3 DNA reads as TGTGCCATCAGTGAGACAGGGAGCACTGAAGCTTTCTTT. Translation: CAISETGSTEAFF.

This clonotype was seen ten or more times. The CDR3 loop is CASSEALPGINEQFF. The CDR3 DNA sequence: TGTGCCAGCAGTGAAGCTTTGCCGGGGATCAATGAGCAGTTCTTC. The genes are TRBV2 and TRBJ2-1; possibly TRBD2 for D (5 bases). The CDR3 sequence is 15 residues long. CDR1 is SNHLY, CDR2 FYNNEI, per germline. Trimming cost V 0 bases and J 6 bases, with 12 bases left between them. The variable domain in full, completed from reference TRBV2 and TRBJ2-1, reads EPEVTQTPSHQVTQMGQEVILRCVPISNHLYFYWYRQILGQKVEFLVSFYNNEISEKSEIFDDQFSVERPDGSNFTLKIRSTKLEDSAMYFCASSEALPGINEQFFGPGTRLTVL.